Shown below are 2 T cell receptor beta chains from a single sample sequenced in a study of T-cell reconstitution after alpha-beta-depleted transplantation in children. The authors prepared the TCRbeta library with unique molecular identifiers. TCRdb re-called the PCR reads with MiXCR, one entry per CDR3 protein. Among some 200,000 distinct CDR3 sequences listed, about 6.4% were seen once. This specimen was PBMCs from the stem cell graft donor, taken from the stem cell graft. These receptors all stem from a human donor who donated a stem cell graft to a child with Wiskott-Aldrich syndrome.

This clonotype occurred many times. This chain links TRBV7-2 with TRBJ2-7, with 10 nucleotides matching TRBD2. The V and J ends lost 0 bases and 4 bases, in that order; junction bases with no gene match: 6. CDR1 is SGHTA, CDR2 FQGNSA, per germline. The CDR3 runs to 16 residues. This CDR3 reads CASSLALGLAVYEQYF. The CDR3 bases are TGTGCCAGCAGCTTAGCTCTCGGACTAGCGGTATACGAGCAGTACTTC.

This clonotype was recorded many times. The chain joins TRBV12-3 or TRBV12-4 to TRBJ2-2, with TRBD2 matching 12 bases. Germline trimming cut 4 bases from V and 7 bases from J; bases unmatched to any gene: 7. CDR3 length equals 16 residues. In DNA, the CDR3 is TGTGCCAGCAGTTCTCTAGCGGGAGGGCCGGTCGGGGAGCTGTTTTTT. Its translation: CASSSLAGGPVGELFF.